This passage covers 4 T cell receptor beta chains from one sample sequenced in a study of blood T cell repertoires in COVID-19. Using immunoSEQ multiplex PCR, the repertoire was profiled, and TCRdb retains in-frame clones only, with some absent. The sample consists of 250,000 to 400,000 clones, approximately 90% of them appearing once. The sequenced sample consisted of peripheral blood. These receptors all stem from a woman aged 25 to 39 with COVID-19, enrolled during active disease.

This rearrangement joins TRBV6-7 to TRBJ1-5; D is ambiguous. TRBV6-7 is given ORF status, its function remaining uncertain. The CDR3 sequence is 14 residues long. Trimming left V 4 bases short and J 0 bases short, with 7 bases between. CDR3 sequence reads: CASSCGFSNQPQHF. CDR3 DNA: TGTGCCAGCAGTTGCGGATTTAGCAATCAGCCCCAGCATTTT.

The chain has TRBV5-1 and TRBJ2-7, with D maybe TRBD2 (5 bases). Germline CDR1 is SGHRS and CDR2 is YFSETQ. This CDR3 region has 14 residues. V lost 4 bases and J lost 2, with 13 bases in between. As DNA, the CDR3 is TGCGCCAGCAGCGAGGACTCCGGGACCTACGAGCAGTACTTC. Residues: CASSEDSGTYEQYF.

This clone was observed once. The CDR3 sequence is CASSLRLAGDNEQFF. The CDR3 nucleotides read TGTGCCAGCAGCTTAAGGCTAGCGGGGGACAATGAGCAGTTCTTC. This chain connects TRBV13 to TRBJ2-1; 10 bases line up with TRBD2. The ends lost 2 bases at V and 5 bases at J; junction bases unmatched: 3. Germline-derived CDR1 and CDR2 are PRHDT and FYEKMQ (reference sequence). The CDR3 has 15 amino acids.

The chain links TRBV4-1 to TRBJ1-6, with 8 bases identical to TRBD1. Germline V CDR1 and CDR2: MGHRA, YSYEKL. Trimming removed 6 bases from V and 2 bases from J; junction bases left unmatched: 12. This CDR3 region has 18 residues. The chain's CDR3 is CASRQGQAFSTYNSPLHF. The CDR3 nucleotides are TGCGCCAGCAGACAGGGACAGGCCTTCTCCACCTATAATTCACCCCTCCACTTT.